These 20 T cell receptor beta chains were all obtained from the same sample, sequenced in a study of Ad26.COV2.S vaccination and SARS-CoV-2 variants (dated by TCRdb to 2020 to 2022). The library was made by the immunoSEQ multiplex PCR assay. TCRdb holds this immuneACCESS table with in-frame rearrangements only. Some clones are missing; in checked studies, unresolved V genes explain under half, and the rest has no known cause. Across this sample there are hundreds of thousands of clones, with around 89% seen only once. Approximately 5% of the sample rests with the top ten. The label giving this sample's treatment or condition can be read as: approximately 18 received Ad26.COV2.S at low or high dose, single or two shots; 5 received placebo; per-sample allocation not given. For vaccine and placebo recipients, repertoires were sequenced using samples collected on day 63 after the first injection. Specimen: peripheral blood, collected in a trial of Ad26.COV2.S vaccine versus placebo. Receptors were obtained from a person aged 18 to 59 who received the Ad26.COV2.S COVID-19 vaccine or a placebo.

This rearrangement joins TRBV2 to TRBJ1-6; D is perhaps TRBD1 (5 bases). Germline V gene data show CDR1 as SNHLY and CDR2 as FYNNEI. Trimming cost V 4 bases and J 0 bases, with 13 bases left between them. This CDR3 spans 17 amino acids. CDR3 loop: CASSAWAGSSYNSPLHF. CDR3 bases: TGTGCCAGCAGTGCCTGGGCAGGGAGCTCCTATAATTCACCCCTCCACTTT.

The CDR3 protein is CASSQGVSGVGEQYF. The CDR3 nucleotides are TGTGCCAGCAGCCAAGGGGTTAGCGGAGTAGGCGAGCAGTACTTC. The rearrangement links TRBV3-1 (or the pseudogene TRBV3-2) to TRBJ2-7; the D gene is possibly TRBD2 (6 bases). CDR3 length equals 15 residues. Deletions cut 1 base from V and 6 bases from J, with 16 bases between. Germline loops: CDR1 LGHDT, CDR2 YNNKEL (reference sequence).

This chain uses TRBV5-1 with TRBJ2-3; the match to TRBD2 covers 9 bases. CDR3 length: 18 amino acids. J was trimmed by 1 base and V by 0 bases; bases with no gene match: 9. Germline V gene data show CDR1 as SGHRS and CDR2 as YFSETQ. The CDR3 coding sequence is TGCGCCAGCAGCTTGGGGGTTAGCGGGAGCGAAGGCACAGATACGCAGTATTTT. Amino acids: CASSLGVSGSEGTDTQYF.

This chain connects TRBV3-1 (or the pseudogene TRBV3-2) to TRBJ1-6; 11 bases map to TRBD1. CDR3 length: 14 amino acids. After removal of 4 bases from V and 9 bases from J, the junction contained 2 bases not matched to a gene. Germline loops: CDR1 LGHDT, CDR2 YNNKEL (reference sequence). CDR3 amino acids: CASSLGQGASPLHF. CDR3 bases: TGTGCCAGCAGCCTCGGACAGGGGGCTTCACCCCTCCACTTT.

Here the CDR3 reads CASSLYGGSQETQYF. The CDR3 DNA is TGTGCCAGCAGCTTATATGGGGGGTCCCAAGAGACCCAGTACTTC. The rearrangement uses TRBV11-2 and TRBJ2-5; the D gene is possibly TRBD2 (6 bases). This CDR3 region has 15 residues. Germline assignment: CDR1 SGHAT and CDR2 FQNNGV. Between the trimmed V and J ends, which lost 2 bases and 1 base, there was a span of 11 bases.

This clone was detected only a few times. The rearrangement uses TRBV5-1 and TRBJ2-7; D is undetermined. Trimming took 1 base from V and 4 from J, leaving 12 bases between them. This CDR3 has 14 amino acids. In germline, CDR1 is SGHRS, CDR2 YFSETQ. CDR3 region: CASSLLGSRYEQYF. CDR3 nucleotides: TGCGCCAGCAGCTTGCTTGGTAGCAGGTACGAGCAGTACTTC.

The chain links TRBV4-3 to TRBJ1-2; 7 bases line up with TRBD1. Germline values: CDR1 LGHNA, CDR2 YSLEER. CDR3 length equals 16 residues. The junction had 8 bases not matched to a gene; V was cut back by 4 bases and J by 0 bases. The CDR3 loop is CASSPAWTGSNYGYTF. The CDR3 coding sequence is TGCGCCAGCAGCCCCGCTTGGACAGGATCTAACTATGGCTACACCTTC.

This chain connects TRBV7-9 to TRBJ2-2, with D perhaps matching TRBD2 (6 bases). V was clipped by 5 bases and J by 5 bases, with 15 bases between them. Germline values: CDR1 SEHNR, CDR2 FQNEAQ (reference sequence). The CDR3 runs to 15 residues. The CDR3 coding sequence is TGTGCCAGCAGCCCCGGGGGAGCGTGGACCGGGGAGCTGTTTTTT. Translated, it gives CASSPGGAWTGELFF.

The rearrangement links TRBV19 to TRBJ1-5, with 8 bases fitting TRBD1. CDR1 is LNHDA, CDR2 SQIVND, per germline (reference sequence). Trimming cost V 0 bases and J 7 bases; bases outside gene matches: 5. This CDR3 has 15 amino acids. The CDR3 is CASSIDRAGGQPQHF. The CDR3 nucleotides read TGTGCCAGTAGTATAGATCGGGCAGGGGGCCAGCCCCAGCATTTT.

V gene TRBV18 combines with J gene TRBJ1-1, with D maybe TRBD1 (5 bases). The germline V gene has CDR1 KGHSH and CDR2 LQKENI. Trimming removed 6 bases at V and 3 bases at J, with 14 bases between. This CDR3 is 14 amino acids long. The CDR3 sequence: CASSLDGGDTEAFF. In nucleotides, the CDR3 is TGTGCCAGCTCTCTAGACGGGGGGGACACTGAAGCTTTCTTT.

The chain carries TRBV15 and TRBJ2-7; D is unresolved. Trimming took 0 bases from V and 0 from J, leaving 9 bases between them. The germline CDR1 and CDR2 sequences are LNHNV and YYDKDF (reference sequence). The CDR3 is 15 residues long. In DNA, the CDR3 is TGTGCCACCAGCAGAGATCCCTACAGCTCCTACGAGCAGTACTTC. It specifies CATSRDPYSSYEQYF.

The genes are TRBV2 and TRBJ1-6, with D hard to call. Per germline, CDR1 SNHLY and CDR2 FYNNEI. The CDR3 has 15 residues. Trimming took 3 bases from V and 0 from J, leaving 6 bases between them. CDR3 in amino acids: CASSDLGSYNSPLHF. CDR3 nucleotide sequence: TGTGCCAGCAGTGACCTGGGCTCCTATAATTCACCCCTCCACTTT.

This sequence joins TRBV28 and TRBJ1-2, with 8 bases identical to TRBD1. V was clipped by 6 bases and J by 11 bases; unmatched bases: 17. CDR3 size: 15 residues. Germline loops: CDR1 MDHEN, CDR2 SYDVKM. The CDR3 DNA reads as TGTGCCAGCAGCCCCGCCGACAGGGGACTCAGTGGATACACCTTC. Its protein product is CASSPADRGLSGYTF.

The CDR3 sequence is CASKGLAGQETQYF. The CDR3 DNA sequence: TGTGCCAGCAAAGGATTAGCGGGCCAAGAGACCCAGTACTTC. V usage is TRBV2 and J usage is TRBJ2-5; TRBD2 agrees at 7 bases. Germline CDR1 reads SNHLY; CDR2 reads FYNNEI. V shed 7 bases and J 1 base; nucleotides not matched to a gene: 6. This CDR3 contains 14 residues. Filled out from reference TRBV2 and TRBJ2-5, the complete variable domain reads EPEVTQTPSHQVTQMGQEVILRCVPISNHLYFYWYRQILGQKVEFLVSFYNNEISEKSEIFDDQFSVERPDGSNFTLKIRSTKLEDSAMYFCASKGLAGQETQYFGPGTRLLVL.

A few counts support this clone. The gene calls are TRBV10-1 and TRBJ2-2; 8 bases agree with TRBD1. Germline lookup yields CDR1 WNHNN and CDR2 SYGVQD (reference sequence). V lost 6 bases and J lost 0; bases outside the gene matches: 6. The CDR3 consists of 16 residues. The CDR3 DNA reads TGCGCCAGCAGCTCAGGGGGCCTAGCGAACACCGGGGAGCTGTTTTTT. The encoded protein is CASSSGGLANTGELFF.

This clone occurred once. This chain joins TRBV4-3 and TRBJ2-3, with 9 nucleotides matching TRBD1. CDR1 and CDR2 from the germline V gene are LGHNA and YSLEER. Trimming took 5 bases from V and 6 from J; bases not matched to a gene: 6. The CDR3 extends over 14 amino acids. CDR3: CASSYGTGLDTQYF. CDR3 bases: TGCGCCAGCAGCTACGGGACAGGGTTGGATACGCAGTATTTT.

This rearrangement joins TRBV6-1 to TRBJ1-5; the match to TRBD1 covers 10 bases. V lost 4 bases to trimming and J lost 9 bases; unmatched junction nucleotides: 15. The CDR3 runs 17 residues. Germline loops: CDR1 MNHNS, CDR2 SASEGT. CDR3 nucleotide sequence: TGTGCCAGCAGTGTGTCCAGGGACAGGGGTCGAGGAGGGCCCCAGCATTTT. This sequence encodes CASSVSRDRGRGGPQHF.

The V call is TRBV3-1 (or the pseudogene TRBV3-2), the J call TRBJ2-3, with D hard to call. V was cut by 4 bases and J by 4 bases, with 15 bases left in between. Germline V gene data show CDR1 as LGHDT and CDR2 as YNNKEL (reference sequence). The CDR3 has 15 residues. CDR3 sequence: CASSRRLSDSDTQYF. The CDR3 nucleotides read TGTGCCAGCAGCCGAAGGTTAAGCGATTCAGATACGCAGTATTTT.

The chain carries TRBV12-3 or TRBV12-4 and TRBJ2-5; D is unresolved. V dropped 5 bases and J dropped 5 bases, with 9 bases sitting between them. CDR3 length: 12 amino acids. CDR3 nucleotide sequence: TGTGCCAGCAGTCCAACCCTGGAGACCCAGTACTTC. Translated: CASSPTLETQYF.

The CDR3 spells CASSSSSGRFKYYEQYF. CDR3 coding DNA: TGTGCCAGCAGTTCGTCTAGCGGGAGGTTTAAGTACTACGAGCAGTACTTC. The J gene is TRBJ2-7, the V gene TRBV27, with 11 bases fitting TRBD2. The CDR3 is 17 amino acids. Germline V CDR1 and CDR2: MNHEY, SMNVEV (reference sequence). The V and J ends lost 4 bases and 3 bases, in that order; junction bases with no gene match: 11.